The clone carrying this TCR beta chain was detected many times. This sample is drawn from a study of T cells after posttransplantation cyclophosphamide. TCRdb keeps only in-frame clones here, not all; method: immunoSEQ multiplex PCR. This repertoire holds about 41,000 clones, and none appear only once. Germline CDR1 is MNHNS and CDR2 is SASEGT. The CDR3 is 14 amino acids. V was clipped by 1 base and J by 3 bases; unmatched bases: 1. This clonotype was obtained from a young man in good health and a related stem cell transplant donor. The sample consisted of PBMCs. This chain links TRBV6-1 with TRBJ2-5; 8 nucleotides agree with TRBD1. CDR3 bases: TGTGCCAGCAGTGAAGAACAGGGGGAAGAGACCCAGTACTTC. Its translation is CASSEEQGEETQYF.